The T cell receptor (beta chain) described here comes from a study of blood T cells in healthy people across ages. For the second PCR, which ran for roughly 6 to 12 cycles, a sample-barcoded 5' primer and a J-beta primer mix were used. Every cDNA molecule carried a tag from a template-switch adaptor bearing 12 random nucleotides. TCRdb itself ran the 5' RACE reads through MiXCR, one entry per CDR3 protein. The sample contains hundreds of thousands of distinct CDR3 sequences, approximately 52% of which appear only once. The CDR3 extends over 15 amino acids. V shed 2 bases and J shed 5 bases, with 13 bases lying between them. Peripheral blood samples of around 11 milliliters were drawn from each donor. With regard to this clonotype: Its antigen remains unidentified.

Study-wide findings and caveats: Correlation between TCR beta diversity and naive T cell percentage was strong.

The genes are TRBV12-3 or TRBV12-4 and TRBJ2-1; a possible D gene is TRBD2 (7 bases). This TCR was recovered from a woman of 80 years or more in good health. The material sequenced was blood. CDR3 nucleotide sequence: TGTGCCAGCAGTTTAAGGGGGGGCGCGGACAATGAGCAGTTCTTC. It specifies CASSLRGGADNEQFF.